The 8 T cell receptor beta chains listed next were all sequenced from one sample in a study of cytomegalovirus exposure and HLA in healthy donors. The PCR ran on 60 Vbeta and 13 Jbeta primers. Libraries were prepared by immunoSEQ multiplex PCR; TCRdb keeps only in-frame clonotypes and omits some of them. This sample's clone table lists 91,000 or so clones. Sequencing input: PBMCs. All receptors come from a young woman in good health and CMV-seronegative.

The chain uses TRBV29-1 and TRBJ1-1, with a tentative D call TRBD1 (6 bases). The germline V gene has CDR1 SQVTM and CDR2 ANQGSEA. V lost 4 bases to trimming and J lost 4 bases, with 22 bases between them. The CDR3 consists of 16 residues. The CDR3 sequence: CSVVVQGNMLATEAFF. In DNA, the CDR3 is TGCAGCGTTGTGGTTCAGGGGAATATGTTGGCCACTGAAGCTTTCTTT.

The V and J genes are TRBV18 and TRBJ1-3; D is unresolved. With 3 bases removed from V and 4 bases from J, the gap between germline ends came to 10 bases. The germline V gene encodes CDR1 KGHSH and CDR2 LQKENI. The CDR3 contains 14 residues. Written as DNA, the CDR3 is TGTGCCAGCTCACCCCCCGCAGGCGGAAACACCATATATTTT. Its translation is CASSPPAGGNTIYF.

The chain links TRBV11-3 to TRBJ2-2; D possibly corresponds to TRBD1 (5 bases). Deletions cut 5 bases from V and 4 bases from J, with 8 bases between. The CDR3 loop spans 13 amino acids. Germline V lookup: CDR1 SGHNT, CDR2 YENEEA. CDR3 region: CASSRTRTGELFF. The CDR3 DNA reads TGTGCCAGCAGCCGGACACGCACCGGGGAGCTGTTTTTT.

The chain uses TRBV28 and TRBJ2-7, with 9 bases lining up with TRBD1. The CDR3 spans 12 residues. J gave up 3 bases and V 10 bases, and 4 bases lay outside the gene matches. The germline V gene encodes CDR1 MDHEN and CDR2 SYDVKM. The DNA for the CDR3 is TGTGCCATCCAGGACAGGGGCTACGAGCAGTACTTC. Its protein product is CAIQDRGYEQYF.

This chain links TRBV9 with TRBJ2-6; TRBD1 matches 7 bases. V shed 3 bases and J 1 base; nucleotides not matched to a gene: 4. The CDR3 has 16 amino acids. CDR1 and CDR2 from the germline V gene are SGDLS and YYNGEE. CDR3 sequence (DNA): TGTGCCAGCAGCGGAAACAGGGGTTCTGGGGCCAACGTCCTGACTTTC. Encoded protein: CASSGNRGSGANVLTF.

DNA for the CDR3: TGTGCCAGCAGCCTACGGAGGGTTCGGCCCGGGGAGCTGTTTTTT. Translating it yields CASSLRRVRPGELFF. The chain has TRBV21-1 and TRBJ2-2; the table names TRBD2, a call not compared with the DNA. TRBV21-1 is annotated as a pseudogene. The CDR3 is 15 amino acids.

V gene TRBV7-8 combines with J gene TRBJ1-5, with unresolved D. Germline CDR1 is SGHVS and CDR2 is FQNEAQ. V was shortened by 1 base and J by 4 bases, with 5 bases between the two germline ends. CDR3 length: 13 amino acids. The CDR3 bases are TGTGCCAGCAGCTTAGAGAGGAATCAGCCCCAGCATTTT. It translates to CASSLERNQPQHF.

This chain joins TRBV10-3 and TRBJ1-1; D is uncertain. V was pared by 4 bases and J by 0 bases, with 9 bases between. The CDR3 covers 14 residues. The germline gives CDR1 ENHRY, CDR2 SYGVKD. The CDR3 DNA follows: TGTGCCATCAGTGCTGACGGGATGAACACTGAAGCTTTCTTT. Protein product: CAISADGMNTEAFF.